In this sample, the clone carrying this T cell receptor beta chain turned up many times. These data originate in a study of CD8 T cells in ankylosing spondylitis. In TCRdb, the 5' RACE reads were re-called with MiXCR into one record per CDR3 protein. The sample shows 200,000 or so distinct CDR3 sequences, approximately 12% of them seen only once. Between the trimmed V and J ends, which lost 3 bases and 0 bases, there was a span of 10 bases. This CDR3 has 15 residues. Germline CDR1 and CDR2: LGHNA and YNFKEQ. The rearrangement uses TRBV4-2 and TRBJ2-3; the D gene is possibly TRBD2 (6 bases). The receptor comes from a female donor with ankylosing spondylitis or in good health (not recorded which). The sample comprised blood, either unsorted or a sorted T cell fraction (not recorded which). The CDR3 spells CASSQIRESTDTQYF. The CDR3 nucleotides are TGTGCCAGCAGCCAGATCCGGGAGAGCACAGATACGCAGTATTTT.